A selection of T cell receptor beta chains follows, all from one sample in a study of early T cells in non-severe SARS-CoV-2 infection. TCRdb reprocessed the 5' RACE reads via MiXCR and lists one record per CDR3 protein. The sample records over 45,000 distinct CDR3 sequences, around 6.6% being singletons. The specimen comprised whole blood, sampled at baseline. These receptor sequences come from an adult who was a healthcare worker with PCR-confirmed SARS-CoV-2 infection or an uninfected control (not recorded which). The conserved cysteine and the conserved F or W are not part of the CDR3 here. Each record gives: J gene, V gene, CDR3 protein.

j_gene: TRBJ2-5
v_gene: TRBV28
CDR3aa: ASRETGDRQETQY

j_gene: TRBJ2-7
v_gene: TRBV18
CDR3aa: ASSPEGAEQY

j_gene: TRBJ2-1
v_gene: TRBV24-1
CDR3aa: ATSDSGWDNEQF

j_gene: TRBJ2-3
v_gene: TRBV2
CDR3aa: ASTSIGDTQY

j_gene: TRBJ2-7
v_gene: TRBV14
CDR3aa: ASSQNFFRDRGYEQY

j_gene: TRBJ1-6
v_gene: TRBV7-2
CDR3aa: ASSFRGINSPLH

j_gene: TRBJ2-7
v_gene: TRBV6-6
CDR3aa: ASSYEFLGAYEQY

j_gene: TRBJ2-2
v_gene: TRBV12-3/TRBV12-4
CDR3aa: ASSFVPIPVRTGELF

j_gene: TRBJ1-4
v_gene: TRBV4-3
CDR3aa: ASSRITGRHNEKLF

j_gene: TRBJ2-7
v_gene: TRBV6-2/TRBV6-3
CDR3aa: ASRRRLAGPYEQY

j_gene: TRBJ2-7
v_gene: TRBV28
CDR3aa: ASSLAGTGNEQY

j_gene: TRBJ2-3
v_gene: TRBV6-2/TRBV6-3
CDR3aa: ASSSPYPGDTQY

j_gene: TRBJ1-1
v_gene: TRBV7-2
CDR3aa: ASSLVYGGGTEAF

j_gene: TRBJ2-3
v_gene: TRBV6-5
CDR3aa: ASSRRGAYFTDTQY

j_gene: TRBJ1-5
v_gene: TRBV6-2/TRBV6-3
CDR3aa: ASKQKGLAQPQH

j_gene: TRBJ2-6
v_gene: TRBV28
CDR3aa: ASSPEFRGANVLT

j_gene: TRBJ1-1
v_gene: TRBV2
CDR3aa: ASSDSMTVNTEAF

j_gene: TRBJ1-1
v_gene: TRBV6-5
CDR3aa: ASSYGRTGVTEAF

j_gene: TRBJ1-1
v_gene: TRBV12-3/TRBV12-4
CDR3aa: ASSWTGRTEAF

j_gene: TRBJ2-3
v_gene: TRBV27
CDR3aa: ASKLLAGGTDTQY